Presented here are 2 T cell receptor beta chains from one specimen sequenced in a study of OX40 agonist ivuxolimab in advanced cancers. The data were produced by immunoSEQ multiplex PCR, yet TCRdb's version contains in-frame clones alone and is incomplete. The table includes tens of thousands of clones, about 88% detected once. Sequencing used CD4+ or CD8+ T cells sorted from blood, obtained in a trial of the OX40 agonist ivuxolimab. The source of these receptors is an adult with an advanced solid tumor such as melanoma, head and neck, liver or kidney cancer.

The rearrangement uses TRBV2 and TRBJ2-4; D gene ambiguous. The V and J ends lost 8 bases and 2 bases respectively, with 10 bases between them. This CDR3 is 13 amino acids long. CDR1 is SNHLY, CDR2 FYNNEI, per germline. The CDR3 sequence is CASGPHTKNIQYF. The CDR3 DNA reads TGTGCCAGCGGGCCCCACACCAAAAACATTCAGTACTTC.

This chain joins TRBV5-1 and TRBJ2-1; 8 bases agree with TRBD1. There are 15 residues in the CDR3. V gave up 0 bases and J gave up 8 bases; unmatched junction bases: 7. CDR1 SGHRS and CDR2 YFSETQ come from the germline V gene. The CDR3 here is CASSLGQGLVDEQFF. The CDR3, as DNA: TGCGCCAGCAGCTTGGGACAGGGGCTTGTGGATGAGCAGTTCTTC.